The 13 T cell receptor beta chains below come from one sample, sequenced in a study of cytotoxic CD8 clonotypes in ibrutinib-treated CLL. The table came from immunoSEQ multiplex PCR; TCRdb's copy has only in-frame clones and leaves some out. The data show about 140,000 clones, with 75% to 95% seen just once and 10% to 11% held by the top ten. The material was PBMCs, obtained after 12 months of ibrutinib treatment. These receptors were taken from a human donor with chronic lymphocytic leukemia.

The gene calls are TRBV19 and TRBJ2-1; 11 bases map to TRBD2. The CDR3 is 15 residues long. V shed 5 bases and J 6 bases; nucleotides not matched to a gene: 6. Germline assignment: CDR1 LNHDA and CDR2 SQIVND (reference sequence). CDR3 residues: CASSRATSGANEQFF. CDR3 sequence (DNA): TGTGCCAGTAGTCGAGCGACTAGCGGGGCCAATGAGCAGTTCTTC.

The chain couples TRBV2 to TRBJ2-3; TRBD1 matches 7 bases. The junction had 8 bases not matched to a gene; V was cut back by 8 bases and J by 0 bases. The CDR3 contains 15 residues. Germline CDR1 reads SNHLY; CDR2 reads FYNNEI. Here the CDR3 DNA reads TGTGCCAGCCTAACGGGACAGATAAGCACAGATACGCAGTATTTT. This translates into CASLTGQISTDTQYF.

The chain has TRBV2 and TRBJ1-4; no clear D gene. Germline-derived CDR1 and CDR2 are SNHLY and FYNNEI. The germline V and J ends were trimmed by 3 bases and 1 base, with 6 bases remaining between them. This CDR3 has 14 residues. The CDR3 DNA reads as TGTGCCAGCAGTGATAGGAGAACTAATGAAAAACTGTTTTTT. Encoded protein: CASSDRRTNEKLFF. The complete variable domain, with remaining parts taken from reference TRBV2 and TRBJ1-4, reads EPEVTQTPSHQVTQMGQEVILRCVPISNHLYFYWYRQILGQKVEFLVSFYNNEISEKSEIFDDQFSVERPDGSNFTLKIRSTKLEDSAMYFCASSDRRTNEKLFFGSGTQLSVL.

The chain couples TRBV7-6 to TRBJ1-3; D is uncertain. There are 12 residues in the CDR3. V dropped 5 bases and J dropped 3 bases, with 5 bases sitting between them. The germline gives CDR1 SGHVS, CDR2 FNYEAQ. The CDR3 sequence is CASSPGGNTIYF. The CDR3 bases are TGTGCCAGCAGCCCGGGTGGAAACACCATATATTTT.

The rearrangement uses TRBV20-1 and TRBJ2-5; D unclear. V gave up 6 bases and J gave up 0 bases, with 5 bases separating them. CDR1 and CDR2 (germline): DFQATT, SNEGSKA (reference sequence). This CDR3 has 11 residues. The CDR3 DNA sequence: TGCAGTGCGTGGTACCAAGAGACCCAGTACTTC. Translating it yields CSAWYQETQYF.

This clone was picked up one time. The chain joins TRBV28 to TRBJ2-7, with TRBD2 identical over 10 bases. V was clipped by 6 bases and J by 0 bases; unmatched bases: 5. The CDR3 sequence is 15 residues long. Germline CDR1 MDHEN, CDR2 SYDVKM. The CDR3 spells CASSPGLADSYEQYF. In DNA form, the CDR3 reads TGTGCCAGCAGCCCCGGACTAGCGGACTCCTACGAGCAGTACTTC.

V usage is TRBV18 and J usage is TRBJ1-2; a weak D match, TRBD1 (5 bases). CDR1 is KGHSH, CDR2 LQKENI, per germline. This CDR3 has 15 amino acids. Trimming pared 3 bases from V and 0 bases from J, leaving 11 bases between. The CDR3 sequence is CASSPEQVSNYGYTF. CDR3 nucleotide sequence: TGTGCCAGCTCACCGGAACAGGTCTCTAACTATGGCTACACCTTC.

This sequence joins TRBV29-1 and TRBJ2-1; D is perhaps TRBD1 (6 bases). The V gene lost 4 bases and the J gene lost 2 bases, with 12 bases spanning the gap. This CDR3 comprises 14 residues. In germline, CDR1 is SQVTM, CDR2 ANQGSEA. CDR3 in amino acids: CSVVMGAAYNEQFF. For the CDR3, the DNA is TGCAGCGTTGTGATGGGGGCCGCCTACAATGAGCAGTTCTTC.

The gene calls are TRBV12-2 and TRBJ2-1; TRBD2 reflects the table's D call only, with no check against the DNA. TRBV12-2 is tagged as a pseudogene. This CDR3 has 15 amino acids. CDR3 loop: CASRLEGGAYNEQFF. The CDR3 bases are TGTGCAAGTCGCTTAGAAGGCGGAGCCTACAATGAGCAGTTCTTC.

The chain joins TRBV15 to TRBJ2-6; no reliable D call. V shed 9 bases and J shed 1 base, with 13 bases lying between them. CDR3 length equals 15 residues. Germline V gene sequence: CDR1 LNHNV, CDR2 YYDKDF (reference sequence). The CDR3 DNA reads TGTGCCACTAAGGACGGAACTTCTGGGGCCAACGTCCTGACTTTC. Translating it yields CATKDGTSGANVLTF.

This chain links TRBV11-3 with TRBJ2-7, with D possibly being TRBD2 (5 bases). V was clipped by 2 bases and J by 5 bases, with 19 bases between them. From germline, CDR1 is SGHNT and CDR2 YENEEA. The CDR3 loop spans 16 amino acids. The CDR3 is CASSLFPTTGIHEQYF. The CDR3 DNA is TGTGCCAGCAGCTTATTTCCCACCACCGGGATACACGAGCAGTACTTC.

V is TRBV15 and J is TRBJ2-7, with TRBD2 matching over 11 bases. V lost 4 bases, J lost 5 bases, and 19 bases stayed unmatched. This CDR3 region has 19 residues. Germline-derived CDR1 and CDR2 are LNHNV and YYDKDF (reference sequence). CDR3 residues: CATSIVAHQLAGVLDEQYF. The CDR3 DNA reads TGTGCCACCAGCATCGTCGCCCACCAACTAGCGGGAGTTCTCGACGAGCAGTACTTC.

The chain uses TRBV2 and TRBJ2-5; TRBD2 agrees at 12 bases. The CDR3 consists of 15 residues. V dropped 1 base and J dropped 4; count of bases not matched to a gene: 1. Germline-derived CDR1 and CDR2 are SNHLY and FYNNEI. Here the CDR3 reads CASSEGLAGVETQYF. Here the CDR3 DNA reads TGTGCCAGCAGTGAAGGACTAGCGGGAGTAGAGACCCAGTACTTC.